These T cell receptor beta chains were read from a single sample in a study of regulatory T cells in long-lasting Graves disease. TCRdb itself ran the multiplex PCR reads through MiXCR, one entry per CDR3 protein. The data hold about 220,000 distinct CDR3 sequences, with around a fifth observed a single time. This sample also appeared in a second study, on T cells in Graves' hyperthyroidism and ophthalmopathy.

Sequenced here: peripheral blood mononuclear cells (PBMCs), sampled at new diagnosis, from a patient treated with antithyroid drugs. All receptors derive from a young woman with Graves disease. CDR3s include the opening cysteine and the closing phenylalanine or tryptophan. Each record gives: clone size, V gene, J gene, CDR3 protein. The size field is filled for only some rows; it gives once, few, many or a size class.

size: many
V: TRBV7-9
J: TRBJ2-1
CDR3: CASSPRTEQFF

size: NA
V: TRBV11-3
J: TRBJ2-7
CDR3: CASSFRLAGTHEQYF

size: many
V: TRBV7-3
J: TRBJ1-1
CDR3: CASSLLGGGTEAFF

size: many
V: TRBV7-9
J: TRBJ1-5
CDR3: CASSLNEQPQHF

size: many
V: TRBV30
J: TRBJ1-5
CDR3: CAWSMGAWQPQHF

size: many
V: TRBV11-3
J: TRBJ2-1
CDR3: CASSLRQVSYNEQFF

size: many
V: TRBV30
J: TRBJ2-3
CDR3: CAWSVGQGGADTQYF

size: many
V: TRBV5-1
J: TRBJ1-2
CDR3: CASSFRGRGIGYTF

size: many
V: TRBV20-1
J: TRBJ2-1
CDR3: CSASDTLAGEGFNEQFF

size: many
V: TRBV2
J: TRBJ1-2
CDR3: CASSEATGSYGYTF

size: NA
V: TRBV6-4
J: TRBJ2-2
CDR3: CASGTGVTGELFF

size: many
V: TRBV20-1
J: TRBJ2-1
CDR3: CSARAAGVSYNEQFF

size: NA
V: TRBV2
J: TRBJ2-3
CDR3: CASKAWASGGTTDTQYF

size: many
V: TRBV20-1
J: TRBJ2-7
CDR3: CSASGGGRGRYEQYF

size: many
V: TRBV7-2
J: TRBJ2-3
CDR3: CASSRRRAKTDTQYF

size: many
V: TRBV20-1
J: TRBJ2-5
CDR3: CSARRGGPGETQYF

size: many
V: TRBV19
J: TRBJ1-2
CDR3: CASSIMGQGAAGYTF

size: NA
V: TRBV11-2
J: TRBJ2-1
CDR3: CASSLGRLAGGRYQFF

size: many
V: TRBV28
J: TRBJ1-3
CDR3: CASTGNLRSGNTIYF

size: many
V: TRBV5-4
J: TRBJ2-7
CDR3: CASSLEVGEQYF

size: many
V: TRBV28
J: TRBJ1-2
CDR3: CASSLEGGQGYTF

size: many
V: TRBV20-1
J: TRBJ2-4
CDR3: CSAPRLAGGLAKNIQYF

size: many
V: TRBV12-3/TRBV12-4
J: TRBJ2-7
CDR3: CASSLEGTSGREQYF

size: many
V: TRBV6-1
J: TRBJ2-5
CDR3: CASRYHGRSYF

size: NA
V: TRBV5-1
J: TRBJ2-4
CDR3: CASRLDLGATNIQYF

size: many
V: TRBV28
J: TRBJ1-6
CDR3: CASSYWQGDNSPLHF

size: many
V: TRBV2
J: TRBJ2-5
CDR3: CASTGGGLAQTQYF

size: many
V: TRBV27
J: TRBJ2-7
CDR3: CASSLFSLAREQYF

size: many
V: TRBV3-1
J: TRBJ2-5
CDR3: CASSQDQGAGETQYF

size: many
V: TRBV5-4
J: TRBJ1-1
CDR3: CASSLVSSNTEAFF

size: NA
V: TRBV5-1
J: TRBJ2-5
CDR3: CASSSASYDQETQYF

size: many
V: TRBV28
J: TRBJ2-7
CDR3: CASSFRDNSYEQYF

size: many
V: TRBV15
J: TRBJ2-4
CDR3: CATSRSGGPNIQYF

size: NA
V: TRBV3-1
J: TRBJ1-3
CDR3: CASSHWGASGNTIYF

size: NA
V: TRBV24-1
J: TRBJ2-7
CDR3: CATSDFRGYEQYF

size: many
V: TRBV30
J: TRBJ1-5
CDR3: CAWSVGGNQPQHF

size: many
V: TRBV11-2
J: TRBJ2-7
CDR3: CASSLGFSTTYEQYF

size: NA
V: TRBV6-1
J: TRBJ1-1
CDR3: CASSERQPSEAFF

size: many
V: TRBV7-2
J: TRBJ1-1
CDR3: CASTLRGQALNTEAFF

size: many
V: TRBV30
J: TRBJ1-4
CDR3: CAWSPQGQGGEKLFF

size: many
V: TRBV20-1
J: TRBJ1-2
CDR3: CSAPPPVPYGYTF

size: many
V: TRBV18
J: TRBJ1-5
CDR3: CASSPPGKTQPQHF

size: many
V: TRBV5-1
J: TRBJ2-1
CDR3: CASSLVAGVNNEQFF

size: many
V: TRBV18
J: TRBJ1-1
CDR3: CASSPYGVQSTEAFF

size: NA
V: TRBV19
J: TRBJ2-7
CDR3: CASSNRFYEQYF

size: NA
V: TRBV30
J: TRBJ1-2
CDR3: CAWSYGPGANYGYTF

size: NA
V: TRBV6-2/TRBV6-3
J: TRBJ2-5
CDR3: CASNHVPGASKETQYF

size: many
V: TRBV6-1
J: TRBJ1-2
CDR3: CASAQGPTYTF

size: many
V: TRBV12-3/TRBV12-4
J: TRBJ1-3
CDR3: CASIRTGGFPGNTIYF

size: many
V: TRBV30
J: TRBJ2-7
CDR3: CAWSSGIAYEQYF

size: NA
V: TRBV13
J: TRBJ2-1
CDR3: CASSPGGQGGHNEQFF